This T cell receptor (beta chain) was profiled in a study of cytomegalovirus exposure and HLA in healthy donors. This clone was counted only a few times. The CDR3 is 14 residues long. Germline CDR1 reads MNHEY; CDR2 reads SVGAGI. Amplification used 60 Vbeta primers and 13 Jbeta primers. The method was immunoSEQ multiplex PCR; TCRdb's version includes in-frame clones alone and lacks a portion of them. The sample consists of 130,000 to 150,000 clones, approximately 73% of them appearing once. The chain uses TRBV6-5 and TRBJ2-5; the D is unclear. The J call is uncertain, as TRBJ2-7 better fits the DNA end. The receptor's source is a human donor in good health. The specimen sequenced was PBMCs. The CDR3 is CASSYSSRTYEQYF. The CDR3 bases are TGTGCCAGCAGTTATTCATCTCGTACCTACGAGCAGTACTTC.